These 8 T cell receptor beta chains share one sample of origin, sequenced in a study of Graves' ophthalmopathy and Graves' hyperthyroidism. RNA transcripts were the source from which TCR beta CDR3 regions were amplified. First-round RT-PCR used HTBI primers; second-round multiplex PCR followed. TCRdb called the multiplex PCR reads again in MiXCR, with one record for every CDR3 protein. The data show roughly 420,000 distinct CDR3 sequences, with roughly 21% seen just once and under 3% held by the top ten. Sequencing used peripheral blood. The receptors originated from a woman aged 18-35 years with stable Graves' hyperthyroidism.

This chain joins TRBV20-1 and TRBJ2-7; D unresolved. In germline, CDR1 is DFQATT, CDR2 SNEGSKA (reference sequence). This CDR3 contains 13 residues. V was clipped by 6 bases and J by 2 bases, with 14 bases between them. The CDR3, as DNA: TGCAGTGCATGGTTCTCCCAGGCCTACGAGCAGTACTTC. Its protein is CSAWFSQAYEQYF.

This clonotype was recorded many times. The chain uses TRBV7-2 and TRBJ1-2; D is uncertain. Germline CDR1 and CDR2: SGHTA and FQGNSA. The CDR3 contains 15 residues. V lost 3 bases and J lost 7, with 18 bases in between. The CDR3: CASSLETSNDAGYTF. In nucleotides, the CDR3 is TGTGCCAGCAGCTTGGAGACTAGCAATGATGCTGGCTACACCTTC.

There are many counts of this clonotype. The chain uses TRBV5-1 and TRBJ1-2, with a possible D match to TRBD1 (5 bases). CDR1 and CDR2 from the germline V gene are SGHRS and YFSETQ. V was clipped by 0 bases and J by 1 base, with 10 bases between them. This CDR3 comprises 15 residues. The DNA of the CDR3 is TGCGCCAGCAGCTTGGATGGGGGTTATAACTATGGCTACACCTTC. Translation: CASSLDGGYNYGYTF. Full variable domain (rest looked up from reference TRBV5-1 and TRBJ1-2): KAGVTQTPRYLIKTRGQQVTLSCSPISGHRSVSWYQQTPGQGLQFLFEYFSETQRNKGNFPGRFSGRQFSNSRSEMNVSTLELGDSALYLCASSLDGGYNYGYTFGSGTRLTVV.

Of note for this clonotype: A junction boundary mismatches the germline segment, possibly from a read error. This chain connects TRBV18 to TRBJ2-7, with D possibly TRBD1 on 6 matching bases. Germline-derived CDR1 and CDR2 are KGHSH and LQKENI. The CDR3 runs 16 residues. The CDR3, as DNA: TGTGCCGGCTCACCATCGGACAGATGGGCTTCGGGCGAGCAGTACTTC. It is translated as CAGSPSDRWASGEQYF.

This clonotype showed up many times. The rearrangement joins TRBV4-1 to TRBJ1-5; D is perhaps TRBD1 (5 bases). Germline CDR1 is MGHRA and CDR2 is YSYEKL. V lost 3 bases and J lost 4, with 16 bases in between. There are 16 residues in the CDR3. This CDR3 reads CASSQAGSWGNQPQHF. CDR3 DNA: TGCGCCAGCAGCCAGGCAGGGTCGTGGGGGAATCAGCCCCAGCATTTT.

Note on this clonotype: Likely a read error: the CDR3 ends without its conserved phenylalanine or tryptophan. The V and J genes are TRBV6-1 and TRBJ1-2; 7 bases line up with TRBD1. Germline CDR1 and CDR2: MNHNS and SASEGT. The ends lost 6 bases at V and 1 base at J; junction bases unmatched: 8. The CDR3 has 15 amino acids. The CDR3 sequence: CASRVGQWSNYGYTI. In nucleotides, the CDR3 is TGTGCCAGCAGAGTGGGACAGTGGAGTAACTATGGCTACACCATC.

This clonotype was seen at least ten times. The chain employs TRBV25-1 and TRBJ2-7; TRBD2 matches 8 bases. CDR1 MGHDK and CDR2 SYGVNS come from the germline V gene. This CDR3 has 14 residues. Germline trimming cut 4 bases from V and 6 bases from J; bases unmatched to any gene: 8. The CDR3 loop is CASSAPAGTSEQYF. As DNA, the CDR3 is TGTGCCAGCAGTGCGCCCGCCGGGACTAGCGAGCAGTACTTC.

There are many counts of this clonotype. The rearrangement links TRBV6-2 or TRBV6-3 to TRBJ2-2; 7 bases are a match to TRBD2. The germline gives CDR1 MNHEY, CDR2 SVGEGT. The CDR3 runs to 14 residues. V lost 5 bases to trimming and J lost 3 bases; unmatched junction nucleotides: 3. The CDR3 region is CASSQGGHTGELFF. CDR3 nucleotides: TGTGCCAGCAGTCAGGGAGGGCACACCGGGGAGCTGTTTTTT.